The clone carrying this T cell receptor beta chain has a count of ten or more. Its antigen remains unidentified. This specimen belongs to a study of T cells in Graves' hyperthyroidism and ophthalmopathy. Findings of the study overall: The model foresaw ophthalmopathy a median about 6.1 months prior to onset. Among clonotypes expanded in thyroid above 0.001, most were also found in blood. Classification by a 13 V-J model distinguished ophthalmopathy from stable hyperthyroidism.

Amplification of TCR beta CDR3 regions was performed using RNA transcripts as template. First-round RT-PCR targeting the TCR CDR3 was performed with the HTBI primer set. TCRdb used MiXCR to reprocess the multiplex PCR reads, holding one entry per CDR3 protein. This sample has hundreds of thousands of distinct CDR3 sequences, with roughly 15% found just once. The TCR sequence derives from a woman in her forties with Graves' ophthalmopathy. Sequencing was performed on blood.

In nucleotides, the CDR3 is TGTGCCAGCAGTGAAACGGACCGTAGCGGGAGTATAGGAGATACGCAGTATTTT. Protein product: CASSETDRSGSIGDTQYF. The rearrangement uses TRBV2 and TRBJ2-3; TRBD2 matches at 9 bases. Germline CDR1 SNHLY, CDR2 FYNNEI. The CDR3 has 18 residues. V lost 2 bases and J lost 5; bases outside the gene matches: 14.